What follows is one TCR beta chain and its context. Its antigen is not yet known. Base qualities are missing; no much larger clone stands one base away. Synthetic TCR analog templates were spiked into each PCR so that absolute template abundance could be estimated from read counts. The immunoSEQ assay was used to amplify TCRbeta CDR3 regions from genomic DNA with bias-controlled V and J gene primers. Sequencing of rearranged TCRbeta segments was performed at approximately 20X coverage. Per the source publication's procedure: Sequencing errors were corrected by clustering, and CDR3s were annotated against IMGT so that V, D and J genes could be assigned. Downstream analyses used only productive TCRbeta rearrangements, leaving out any out-of-frame or stop-codon sequences. Clonality was calculated as one minus the Shannon entropy normalized by the log of the number of unique productive sequences. Clones differing between time points or between blood and tumor were identified using Fisher's exact test with Benjamini-Hochberg correction, with an adjusted p below 0.01 applied as the threshold. The source is immuneACCESS, and TCRdb retained only in-frame sequences with V and J called. Part of the clones is not carried over; for the studies checked, unresolved V genes explain less than half of this, and the remainder is unexplained. V, J and clone size were drawn from that table, and D and trimming were deduced from the DNA. This sample lists about 87,000 clones; 84% were detected once. The ten largest clonotypes hold roughly 2% of the sample.

The sample is drawn from a study of PD-L1 blockade in urothelial cancer (dated by TCRdb to about 2017). For the study in its entirety: Every patient began therapy in about 2014 and was given atezolizumab 1,200 mg intravenously every 3 weeks. About 85% of the 29 patients were males with bladder-origin urothelial cancer, and about two thirds of the roughly 30 reported a prior smoking history. Patients had an ECOG performance status of 0 or 1 and had received between 0 and 3 prior chemotherapy regimens. Pretreatment tumor samples, along with matched peripheral blood serially collected before and after atezolizumab treatment, were subjected to TCR sequencing. Under 30 patients had pretreatment blood TCR-seq, about 25 had at least one posttreatment blood collection, and about 25 had tumor TCR-seq. The study was an exploratory multi-omic analysis of somatic, immune and clinical correlates of response to PD-L1 blockade with atezolizumab in urothelial cancer. In the same patients, whole exome sequencing and RNA sequencing of pretreatment tumors were performed in addition to TCR sequencing. Durable clinical benefit was achieved by nine patients and was not achieved by 20 patients. A median of 141,255 T cells and 85,000 or so unique TCRs was obtained from blood samples, and a median clonality of roughly 0.074 was observed. Durable clinical benefit was defined as progression-free survival longer than 6 months, and TCR features were also tested against progression-free and overall survival. Blood samples were analyzed at two time points: 3 weeks after treatment start (second dose) and 6 weeks after treatment start. Overall study outcomes, separate from this receptor: Because the sample size was small (n of about 30) and many of the analyses were exploratory, the results are meant to be hypothesis-generating. A pretreatment peripheral blood TCR clonality below the median was linked to improved progression-free and overall survival. Patients with durable benefit showed greater expansion of tumor-associated TCR clones in peripheral blood 3 weeks after starting treatment (n = 22, p = 0.022).

From a lookup of the germline V gene (reference sequence), CDR1 and CDR2 are SGHNT and YYREEE. The CDR3 has 17 amino acids, counting the end cysteine and phenylalanine. Only CDR3 DNA remains: 51 bases, in frame from the first base. After removal of 1 base from V and 9 bases from J, the junction retains 14 bases not matched to a gene. According to the study, the label for this sample's time point signals: pretreatment peripheral blood. The cohort included 25 to 35 patients with locally advanced or metastatic urothelial carcinoma who were treated at Memorial Sloan Kettering on a trial protocol. Peripheral blood mononuclear cells were collected pretreatment and during treatment, with between 1 and 8 total time points per patient. The Qiagen DNeasy Blood extraction kit was used to purify genomic DNA from total PBMCs and tumor samples. PBMCs were collected pretreatment and during treatment, and were isolated and stored as previously described.

The chain is encoded by TRBV5-4 joined to TRBJ2-1; the central 9 bases match TRBD2. The clonotype was recovered from a man between 60 and 75 years old with urothelial cancer. The starting material was PBMCs, obtained around atezolizumab (anti-PD-L1) treatment. CDR3 sequence: CASSLFVAGGRGIEQFF. At the DNA level, the sequence is TGTGCCAGCAGCTTGTTTGTTGCGGGGGGGCGGGGCATTGAGCAGTTCTTC.